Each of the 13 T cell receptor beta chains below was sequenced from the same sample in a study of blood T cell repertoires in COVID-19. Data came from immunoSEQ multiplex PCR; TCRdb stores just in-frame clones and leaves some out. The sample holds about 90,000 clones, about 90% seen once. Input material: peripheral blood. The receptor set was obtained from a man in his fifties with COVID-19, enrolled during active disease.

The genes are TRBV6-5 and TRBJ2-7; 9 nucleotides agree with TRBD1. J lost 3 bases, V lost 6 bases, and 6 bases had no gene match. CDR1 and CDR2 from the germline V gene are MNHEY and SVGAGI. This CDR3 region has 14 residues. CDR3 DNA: TGTGCCAGCAGGGGAGGACAGGGGATCTACGAGCAGTACTTC. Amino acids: CASRGGQGIYEQYF.

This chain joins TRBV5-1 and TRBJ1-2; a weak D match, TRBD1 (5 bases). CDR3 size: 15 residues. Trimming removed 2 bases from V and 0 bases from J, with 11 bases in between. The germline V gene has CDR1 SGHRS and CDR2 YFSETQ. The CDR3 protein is CASSFVDSSNYGYTF. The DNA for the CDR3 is TGCGCCAGCAGCTTCGTCGACAGCTCTAACTATGGCTACACCTTC.

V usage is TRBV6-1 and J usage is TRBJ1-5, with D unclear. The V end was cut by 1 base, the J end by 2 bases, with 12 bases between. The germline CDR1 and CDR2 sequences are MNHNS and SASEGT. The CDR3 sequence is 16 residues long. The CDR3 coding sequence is TGTGCCAGCAGTGAAGGGTCTCAGGCCGGCAATCAGCCCCAGCATTTT. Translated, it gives CASSEGSQAGNQPQHF.

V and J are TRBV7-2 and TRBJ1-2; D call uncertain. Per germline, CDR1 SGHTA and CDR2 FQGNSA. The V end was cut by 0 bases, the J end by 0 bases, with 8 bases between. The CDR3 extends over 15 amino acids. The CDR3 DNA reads TGTGCCAGCAGCTTAGCCCCGTCCCCTAACTATGGCTACACCTTC. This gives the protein CASSLAPSPNYGYTF.

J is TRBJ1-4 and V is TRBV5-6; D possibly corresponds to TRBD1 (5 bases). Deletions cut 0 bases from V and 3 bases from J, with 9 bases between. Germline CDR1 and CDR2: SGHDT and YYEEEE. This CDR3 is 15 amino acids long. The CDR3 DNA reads TGTGCCAGCAGCTTGGCAGGGAGGCCTAATGAAAAACTGTTTTTT. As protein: CASSLAGRPNEKLFF.

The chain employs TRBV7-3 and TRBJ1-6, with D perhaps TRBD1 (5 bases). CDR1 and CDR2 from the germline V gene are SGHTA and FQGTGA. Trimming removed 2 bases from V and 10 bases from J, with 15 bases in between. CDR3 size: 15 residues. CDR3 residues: CASSLGAGLGSPLHF. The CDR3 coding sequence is TGTGCCAGCAGCTTAGGGGCAGGGCTTGGCTCACCCCTCCACTTT. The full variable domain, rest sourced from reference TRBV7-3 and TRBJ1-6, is GAGVSQTPSNKVTEKGKYVELRCDPISGHTALYWYRQSLGQGPEFLIYFQGTGAADDSGLPNDRFFAVRPEGSVSTLKIQRTERGDSAVYLCASSLGAGLGSPLHFGNGTRLTVT.

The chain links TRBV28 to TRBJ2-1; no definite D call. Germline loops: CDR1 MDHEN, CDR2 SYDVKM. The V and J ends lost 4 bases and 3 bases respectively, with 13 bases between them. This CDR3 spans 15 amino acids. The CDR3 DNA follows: TGTGCCAGCAGTTCCCGTATGTCCAGCTACAATGAGCAGTTCTTC. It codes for CASSSRMSSYNEQFF.

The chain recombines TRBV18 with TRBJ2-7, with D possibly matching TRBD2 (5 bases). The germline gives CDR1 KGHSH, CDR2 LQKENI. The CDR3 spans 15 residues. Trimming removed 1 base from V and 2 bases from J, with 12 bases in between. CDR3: CASSPLEDGAYEQYF. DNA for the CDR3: TGTGCCAGCTCACCACTCGAGGACGGGGCCTACGAGCAGTACTTC.

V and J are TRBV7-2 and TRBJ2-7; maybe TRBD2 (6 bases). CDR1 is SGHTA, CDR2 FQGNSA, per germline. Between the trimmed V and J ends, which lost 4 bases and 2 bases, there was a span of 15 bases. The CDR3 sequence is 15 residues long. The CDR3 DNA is TGTGCCAGCAGCTCGGGGGTGGCGGTTACCTACGAGCAGTACTTC. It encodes CASSSGVAVTYEQYF. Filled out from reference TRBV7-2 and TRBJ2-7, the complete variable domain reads GAGVSQSPSNKVTEKGKDVELRCDPISGHTALYWYRQSLGQGLEFLIYFQGNSAPDKSGLPSDRFSAERTGGSVSTLTIQRTQQEDSAVYLCASSSGVAVTYEQYFGPGTRLTVT.

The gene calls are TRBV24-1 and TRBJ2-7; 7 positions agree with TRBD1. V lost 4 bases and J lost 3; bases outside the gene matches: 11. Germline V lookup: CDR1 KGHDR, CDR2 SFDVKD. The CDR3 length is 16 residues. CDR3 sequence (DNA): TGTGCCACCAGTGACGCTGACAGGGATGCAAACTACGAGCAGTACTTC. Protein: CATSDADRDANYEQYF.

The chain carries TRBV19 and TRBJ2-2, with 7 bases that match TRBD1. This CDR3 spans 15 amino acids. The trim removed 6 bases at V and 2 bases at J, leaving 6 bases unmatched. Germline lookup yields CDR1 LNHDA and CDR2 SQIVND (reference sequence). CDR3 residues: CASSGTDLNTGELFF. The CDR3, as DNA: TGTGCCAGTAGCGGGACAGACCTCAACACCGGGGAGCTGTTTTTT.

The DNA for the CDR3 is TGTGCCAGCAGCCTTGAACCGGGACAGGGGAACACTGAAGCTTTCTTT. This translates into CASSLEPGQGNTEAFF. V gene TRBV7-9 combines with J gene TRBJ1-1, with TRBD1 matching 9 bases. Germline CDR1 SEHNR, CDR2 FQNEAQ (reference sequence). The CDR3 contains 16 residues. V lost 5 bases to trimming and J lost 1 base; unmatched junction nucleotides: 8.

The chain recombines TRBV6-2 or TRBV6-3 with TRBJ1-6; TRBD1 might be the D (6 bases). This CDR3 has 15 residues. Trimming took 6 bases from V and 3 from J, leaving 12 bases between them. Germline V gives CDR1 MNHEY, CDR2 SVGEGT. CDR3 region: CASSNNRVYNSPLHF. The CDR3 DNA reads TGTGCCAGCAGCAACAACAGGGTCTATAATTCACCCCTCCACTTT.